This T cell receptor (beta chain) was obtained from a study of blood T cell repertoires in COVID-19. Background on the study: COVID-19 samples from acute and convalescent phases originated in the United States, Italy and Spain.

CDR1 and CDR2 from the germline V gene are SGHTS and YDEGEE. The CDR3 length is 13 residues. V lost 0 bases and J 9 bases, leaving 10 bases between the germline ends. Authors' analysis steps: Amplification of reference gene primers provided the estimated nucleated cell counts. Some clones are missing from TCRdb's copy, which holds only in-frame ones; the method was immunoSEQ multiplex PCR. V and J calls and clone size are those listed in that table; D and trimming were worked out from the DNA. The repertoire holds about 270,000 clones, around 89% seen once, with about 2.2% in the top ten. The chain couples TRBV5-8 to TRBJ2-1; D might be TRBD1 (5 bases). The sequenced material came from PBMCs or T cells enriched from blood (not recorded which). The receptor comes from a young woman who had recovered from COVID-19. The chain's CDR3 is CASSLGGSAEQFF. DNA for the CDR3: TGTGCCAGCAGCTTGGGGGGCAGCGCTGAGCAGTTCTTC.